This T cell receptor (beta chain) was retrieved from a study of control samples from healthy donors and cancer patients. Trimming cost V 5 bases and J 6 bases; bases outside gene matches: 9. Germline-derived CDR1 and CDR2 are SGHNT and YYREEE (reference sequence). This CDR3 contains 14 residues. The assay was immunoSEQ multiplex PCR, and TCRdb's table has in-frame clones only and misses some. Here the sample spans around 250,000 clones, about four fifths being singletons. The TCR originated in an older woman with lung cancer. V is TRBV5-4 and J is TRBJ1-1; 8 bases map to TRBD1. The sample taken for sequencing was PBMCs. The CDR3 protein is CASRPDREVSEAFF. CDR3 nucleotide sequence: TGTGCCAGCAGGCCGGACAGGGAAGTATCTGAAGCTTTCTTT.